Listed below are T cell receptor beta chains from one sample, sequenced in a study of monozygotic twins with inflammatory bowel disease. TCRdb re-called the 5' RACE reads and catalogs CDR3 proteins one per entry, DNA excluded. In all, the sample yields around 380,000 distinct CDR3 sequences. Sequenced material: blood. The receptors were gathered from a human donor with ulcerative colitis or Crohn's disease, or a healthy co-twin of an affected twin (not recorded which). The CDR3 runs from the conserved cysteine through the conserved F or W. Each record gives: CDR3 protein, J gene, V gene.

CDR3aa: CASSLPGQGSADTQYF
j_gene: TRBJ2-3
v_gene: TRBV5-1

CDR3aa: CASSFSTPGTDTQYF
j_gene: TRBJ2-3
v_gene: TRBV27

CDR3aa: CASSVFLDTDTQYF
j_gene: TRBJ2-3
v_gene: TRBV10-2

CDR3aa: CSARGGKIVGGQAYNSPLHF
j_gene: TRBJ1-6
v_gene: TRBV20-1

CDR3aa: CASSIRLAGEAYNEQFF
j_gene: TRBJ2-1
v_gene: TRBV5-5

CDR3aa: CSASLTENTEAFF
j_gene: TRBJ1-1
v_gene: TRBV20-1

CDR3aa: CASLRWGLQRSTDTQYF
j_gene: TRBJ2-3
v_gene: TRBV7-2

CDR3aa: CASSLSGQGNTIYF
j_gene: TRBJ1-3
v_gene: TRBV7-9

CDR3aa: CASSQRRGPDTQYF
j_gene: TRBJ2-3
v_gene: TRBV4-1

CDR3aa: CAITRDRQGETQYF
j_gene: TRBJ2-5
v_gene: TRBV10-3

CDR3aa: CASSLDAGGGYTF
j_gene: TRBJ1-2
v_gene: TRBV5-1

CDR3aa: CASSLGTSGNEQFF
j_gene: TRBJ2-1
v_gene: TRBV12-3/TRBV12-4

CDR3aa: CASRGGDAGELFF
j_gene: TRBJ2-2
v_gene: TRBV28

CDR3aa: CASSFRSGSNTGELFF
j_gene: TRBJ2-2
v_gene: TRBV5-4

CDR3aa: CAISGRTSANNEQFF
j_gene: TRBJ2-1
v_gene: TRBV10-3

CDR3aa: CASTRGGGADTQYF
j_gene: TRBJ2-3
v_gene: TRBV7-2

CDR3aa: CASSLAGAFDSPLHF
j_gene: TRBJ1-6
v_gene: TRBV5-1

CDR3aa: CSVMLAGSGEQYF
j_gene: TRBJ2-7
v_gene: TRBV29-1